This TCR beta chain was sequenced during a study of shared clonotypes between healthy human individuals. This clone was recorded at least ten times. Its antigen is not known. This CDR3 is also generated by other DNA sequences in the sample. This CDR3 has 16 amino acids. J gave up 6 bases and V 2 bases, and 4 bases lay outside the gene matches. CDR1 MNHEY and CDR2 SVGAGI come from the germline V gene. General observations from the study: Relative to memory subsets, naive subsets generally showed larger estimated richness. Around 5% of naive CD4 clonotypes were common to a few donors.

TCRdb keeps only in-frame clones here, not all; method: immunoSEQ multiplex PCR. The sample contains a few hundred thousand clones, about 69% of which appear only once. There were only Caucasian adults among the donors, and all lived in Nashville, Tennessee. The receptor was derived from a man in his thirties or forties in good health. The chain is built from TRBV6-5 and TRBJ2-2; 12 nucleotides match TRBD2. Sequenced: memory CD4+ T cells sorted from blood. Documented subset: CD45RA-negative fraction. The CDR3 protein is CASSYLTSGRPGELFF. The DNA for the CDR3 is TGTGCCAGCAGTTACCTGACTAGCGGGAGACCCGGGGAGCTGTTTTTT.